Many counts were recorded for the clone carrying this TCR beta chain. Its target is unknown. The read finishes 3 residues shy of the CDR3 end, and the germline J gene is used to complete it. This sample stems from a study of T cell clonality in common variable immunodeficiency. Using immunoSEQ multiplex PCR, the repertoire was profiled, and TCRdb retains in-frame clones only, with some absent. Sampling found 50,000 to 60,000 clones, none seen once. Donors gave roughly 4.5 to 8.5 ml heparinized peripheral whole blood. Findings of the study overall: Common variable immunodeficiency TCR beta sequences reportedly had fewer deletions and N-nucleotide insertions. Compared with healthy controls, CVID subjects showed increased TCRbeta clonality, mostly in about a third.

The V and J ends lost 4 bases and 1 base respectively, with 10 bases between them. CDR3 length equals 15 residues. The germline V gene encodes CDR1 SGHNT and CDR2 YENEEA. The sequencing input was peripheral blood mononuclear cells. This sequence joins TRBV11-3 and TRBJ2-2; D remains unclear. This TCR was recovered from a person aged 18 to 70 in good health. The CDR3 loop reads CASSSHSRNTGELFF. The sequenced CDR3 bases are TGTGCCAGCAGCTCGCACAGCCGGAACACCGGGGAG.